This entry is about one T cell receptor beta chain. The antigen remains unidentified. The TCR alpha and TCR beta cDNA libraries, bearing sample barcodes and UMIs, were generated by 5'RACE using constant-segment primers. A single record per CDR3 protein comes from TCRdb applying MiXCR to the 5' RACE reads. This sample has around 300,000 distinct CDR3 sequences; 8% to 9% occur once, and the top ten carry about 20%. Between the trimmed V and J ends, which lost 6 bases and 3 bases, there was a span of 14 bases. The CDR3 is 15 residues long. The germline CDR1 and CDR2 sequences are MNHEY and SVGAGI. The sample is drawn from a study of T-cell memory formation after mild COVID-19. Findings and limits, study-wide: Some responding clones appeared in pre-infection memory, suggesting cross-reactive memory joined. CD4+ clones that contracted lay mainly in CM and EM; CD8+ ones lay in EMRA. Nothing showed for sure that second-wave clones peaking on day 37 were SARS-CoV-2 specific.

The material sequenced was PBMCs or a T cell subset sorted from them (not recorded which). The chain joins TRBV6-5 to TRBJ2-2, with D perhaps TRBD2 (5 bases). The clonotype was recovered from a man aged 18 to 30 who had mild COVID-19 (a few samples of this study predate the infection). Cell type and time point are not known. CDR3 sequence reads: CASRSINGDTGELFF. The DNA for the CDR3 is TGTGCCAGCAGATCAATTAACGGGGACACCGGGGAGCTGTTTTTT.